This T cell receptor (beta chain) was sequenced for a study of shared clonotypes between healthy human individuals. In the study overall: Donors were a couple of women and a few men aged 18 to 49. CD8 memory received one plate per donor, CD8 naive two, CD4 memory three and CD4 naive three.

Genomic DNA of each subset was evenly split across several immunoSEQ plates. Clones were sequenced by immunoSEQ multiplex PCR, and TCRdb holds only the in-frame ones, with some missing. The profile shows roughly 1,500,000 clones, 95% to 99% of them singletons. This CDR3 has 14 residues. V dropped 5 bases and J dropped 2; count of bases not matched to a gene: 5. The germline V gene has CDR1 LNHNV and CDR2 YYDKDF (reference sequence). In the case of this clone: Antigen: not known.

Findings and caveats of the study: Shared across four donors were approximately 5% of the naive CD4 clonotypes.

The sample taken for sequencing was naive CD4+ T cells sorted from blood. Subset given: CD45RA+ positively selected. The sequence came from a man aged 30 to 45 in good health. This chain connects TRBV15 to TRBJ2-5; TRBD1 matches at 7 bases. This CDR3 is CATSLPGQQETQYF. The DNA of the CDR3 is TGTGCCACCAGCCTTCCGGGACAGCAAGAGACCCAGTACTTC.